The 5 T cell receptor beta chains presented below share a single source sample, sequenced in a study of T cell changes during pregnancy in multiple sclerosis (dated by TCRdb to the late 2010s). The library was generated by the immunoSEQ multiplex PCR assay. TCRdb re-hosts the immuneACCESS table, in-frame sequences only. Its copies lack some clones; in the studies checked, an unresolved V gene accounts for under half of them, and the cause for the rest is not known. The sample table lists 40,000 to 60,000 clones, over 85% of them with a count of one. The ten largest clones capture more than 0.3% of the sample. The starting material was CD4+ T cells from peripheral blood mononuclear cells, obtained before pregnancy. Every receptor here comes from a female donor with multiple sclerosis, enrolled in a pregnancy study.

This clone has a single count. The chain recombines TRBV5-5 with TRBJ2-1; no firm D call. The V gene lost 0 bases and the J gene lost 0 bases, with 7 bases spanning the gap. Germline-derived CDR1 and CDR2 are SGHKS and YYEKEE (reference sequence). This CDR3 is 15 amino acids long. The CDR3 bases are TGTGCCAGCAGCTTGGAGGCAGGCTCCTACAATGAGCAGTTCTTC. It encodes CASSLEAGSYNEQFF.

Only a few counts were recorded for this clone. V and J are TRBV7-2 and TRBJ1-5; 10 positions agree with TRBD1. V was pared by 3 bases and J by 11 bases, with 13 bases of the junction left unmatched. This CDR3 is 16 amino acids long. Germline CDR1 reads SGHTA; CDR2 reads FQGNSA. CDR3 in amino acids: CASSLGDRGLGLAQHF. In DNA, the CDR3 is TGTGCCAGCAGCTTGGGAGACAGGGGGCTGGGTCTAGCCCAGCATTTT.

This chain uses TRBV7-9 with TRBJ2-1, with 11 bases aligning to TRBD2. The CDR3 length is 16 residues. Trimming removed 3 bases from V and 10 bases from J; junction bases left unmatched: 11. Germline CDR1 is SEHNR and CDR2 is FQNEAQ (reference sequence). CDR3 coding DNA: TGTGCCAGCAGCTTGGGGACTAGCGGATATAATGTAGAGCAGTTCTTC. Amino acid sequence: CASSLGTSGYNVEQFF.

This chain connects TRBV9 to TRBJ2-5, with 10 bases fitting TRBD2. V was clipped by 0 bases and J by 4 bases; unmatched bases: 3. The CDR3 length is 15 residues. CDR1 SGDLS and CDR2 YYNGEE come from the germline V gene. This chain's CDR3 is CASSVASGSGETQYF. CDR3 bases: TGTGCCAGCAGCGTAGCTAGCGGGAGCGGAGAGACCCAGTACTTC.

This clone was detected only a few times. The chain combines TRBV27 with TRBJ2-2; possibly TRBD1 for D (5 bases). Germline-derived CDR1 and CDR2 are MNHEY and SMNVEV (reference sequence). Trimming cost V 5 bases and J 3 bases, with 13 bases left between them. The CDR3 runs 15 residues. Here the CDR3 reads CASSPRPQDTGELFF. The CDR3 DNA is TGTGCCAGCAGTCCTAGGCCACAGGACACCGGGGAGCTGTTTTTT.